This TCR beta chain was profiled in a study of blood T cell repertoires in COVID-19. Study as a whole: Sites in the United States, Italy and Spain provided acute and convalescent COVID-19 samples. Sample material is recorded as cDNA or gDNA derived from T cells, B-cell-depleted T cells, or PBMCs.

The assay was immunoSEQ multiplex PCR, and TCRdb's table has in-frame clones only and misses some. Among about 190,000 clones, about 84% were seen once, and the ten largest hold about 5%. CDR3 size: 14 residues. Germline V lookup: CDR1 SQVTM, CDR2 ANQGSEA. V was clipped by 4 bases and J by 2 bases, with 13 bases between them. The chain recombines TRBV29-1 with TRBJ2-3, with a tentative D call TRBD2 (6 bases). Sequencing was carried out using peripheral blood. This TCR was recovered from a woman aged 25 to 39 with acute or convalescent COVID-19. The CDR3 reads CSVGTGTLTDTQYF. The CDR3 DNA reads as TGCAGCGTTGGGACCGGGACTCTCACAGATACGCAGTATTTT.